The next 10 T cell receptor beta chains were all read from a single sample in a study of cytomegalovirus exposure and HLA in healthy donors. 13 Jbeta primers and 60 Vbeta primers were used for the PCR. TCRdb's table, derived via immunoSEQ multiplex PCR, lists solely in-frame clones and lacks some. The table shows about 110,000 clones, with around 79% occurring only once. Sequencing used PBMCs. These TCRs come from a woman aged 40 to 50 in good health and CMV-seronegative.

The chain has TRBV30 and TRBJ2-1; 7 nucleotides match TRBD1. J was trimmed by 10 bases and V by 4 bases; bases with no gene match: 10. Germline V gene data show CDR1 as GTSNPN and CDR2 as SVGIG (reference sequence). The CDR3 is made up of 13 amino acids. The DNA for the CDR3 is TGTGCCTGGAAGCGGACAGGCACCCGGGAGCAGTTCTTC. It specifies CAWKRTGTREQFF.

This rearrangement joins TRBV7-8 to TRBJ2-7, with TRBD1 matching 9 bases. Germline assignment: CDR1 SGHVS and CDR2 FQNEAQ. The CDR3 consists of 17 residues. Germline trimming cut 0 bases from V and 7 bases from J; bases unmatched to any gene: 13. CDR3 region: CASSLALQDRGSEEQYF. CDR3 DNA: TGTGCCAGCAGCTTAGCGCTGCAGGACAGGGGATCGGAAGAGCAGTACTTC.

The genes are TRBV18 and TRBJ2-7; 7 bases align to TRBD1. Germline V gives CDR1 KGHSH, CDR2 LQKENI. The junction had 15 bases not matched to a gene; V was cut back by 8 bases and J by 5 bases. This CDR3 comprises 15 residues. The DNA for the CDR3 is TGTGCCAGCCACCAAAACTCAGGGGGTTGGCACGAGCAGTACTTC. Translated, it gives CASHQNSGGWHEQYF.

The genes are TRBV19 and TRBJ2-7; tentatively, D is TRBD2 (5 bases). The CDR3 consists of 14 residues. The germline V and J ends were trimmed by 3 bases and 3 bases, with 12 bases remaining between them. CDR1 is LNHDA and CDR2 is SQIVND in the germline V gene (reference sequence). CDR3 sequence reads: CASSMLASSYEQYF. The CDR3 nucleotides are TGTGCCAGTAGTATGCTAGCATCGAGCTACGAGCAGTACTTC.

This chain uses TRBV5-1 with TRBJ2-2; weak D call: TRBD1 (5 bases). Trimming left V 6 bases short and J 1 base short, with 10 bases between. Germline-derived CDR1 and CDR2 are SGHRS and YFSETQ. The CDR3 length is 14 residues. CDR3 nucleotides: TGCGCCAGCAATCCAGGGATGAACACCGGGGAGCTGTTTTTT. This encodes CASNPGMNTGELFF.

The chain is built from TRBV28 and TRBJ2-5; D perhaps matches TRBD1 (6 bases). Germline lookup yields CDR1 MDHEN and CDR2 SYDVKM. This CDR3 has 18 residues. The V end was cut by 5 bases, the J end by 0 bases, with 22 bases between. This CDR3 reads CASSPRTGQGMYQETQYF. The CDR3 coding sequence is TGTGCCAGCAGTCCCCGAACAGGCCAGGGGATGTACCAAGAGACCCAGTACTTC.

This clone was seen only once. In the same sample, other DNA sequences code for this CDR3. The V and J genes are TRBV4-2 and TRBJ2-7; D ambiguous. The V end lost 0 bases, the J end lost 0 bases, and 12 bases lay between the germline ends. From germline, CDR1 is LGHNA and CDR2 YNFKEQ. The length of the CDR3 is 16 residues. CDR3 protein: CASSQEGSGASYEQYF. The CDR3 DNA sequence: TGTGCCAGCAGCCAAGAAGGTTCAGGTGCCTCCTACGAGCAGTACTTC.

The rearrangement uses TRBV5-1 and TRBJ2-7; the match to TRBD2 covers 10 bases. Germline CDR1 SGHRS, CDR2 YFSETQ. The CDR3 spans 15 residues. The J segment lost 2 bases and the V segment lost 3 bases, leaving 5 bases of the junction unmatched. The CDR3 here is CASSSGTSVAYEQYF. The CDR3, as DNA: TGCGCCAGCAGCTCCGGGACTAGCGTTGCCTACGAGCAGTACTTC.

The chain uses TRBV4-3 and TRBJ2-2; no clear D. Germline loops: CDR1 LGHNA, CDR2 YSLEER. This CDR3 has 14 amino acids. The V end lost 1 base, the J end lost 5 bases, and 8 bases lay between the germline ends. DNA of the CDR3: TGCGCCAGCAGCCAAGGAGCGAGGACCGGGGAGCTGTTTTTT. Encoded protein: CASSQGARTGELFF.

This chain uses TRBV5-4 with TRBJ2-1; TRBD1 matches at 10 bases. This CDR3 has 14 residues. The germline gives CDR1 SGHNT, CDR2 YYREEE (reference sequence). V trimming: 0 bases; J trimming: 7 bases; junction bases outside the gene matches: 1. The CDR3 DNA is TGTGCCAGCAGCTTGGGACAGGGGGCGAATGAGCAGTTCTTC. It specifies CASSLGQGANEQFF.